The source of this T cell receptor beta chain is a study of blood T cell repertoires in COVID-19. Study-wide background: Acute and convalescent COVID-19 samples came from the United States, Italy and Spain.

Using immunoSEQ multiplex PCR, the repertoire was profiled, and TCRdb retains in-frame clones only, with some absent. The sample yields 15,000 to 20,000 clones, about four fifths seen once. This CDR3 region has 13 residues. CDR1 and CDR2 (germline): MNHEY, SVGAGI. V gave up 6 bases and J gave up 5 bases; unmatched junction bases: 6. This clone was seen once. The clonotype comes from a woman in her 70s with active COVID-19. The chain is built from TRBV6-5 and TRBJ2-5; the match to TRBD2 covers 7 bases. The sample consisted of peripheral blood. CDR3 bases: TGTGCCAGCAGGGCGGGAGTAGGGGAGACCCAGTACTTC. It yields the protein CASRAGVGETQYF.